The rows below give T cell receptor beta chains drawn from one sample of a study of Graves' ophthalmopathy and Graves' hyperthyroidism. TCRdb itself ran the multiplex PCR reads through MiXCR, one entry per CDR3 protein. The profile shows roughly 480,000 distinct CDR3 sequences, 14% of them singletons. Sequencing was performed on blood. These receptor sequences come from a woman aged 25 to 45 with Graves' ophthalmopathy. CDR3s include the opening cysteine and the closing phenylalanine or tryptophan. A D gene is named only where the DNA matches it firmly. Clone size, where shown, is once, few, many, or a class for clones that have expanded.

TRBV9 | - | TRBD1 | CASSATGTGGSLQPQHF
TRBV30 | few | - | CAWIGTGITSYGYTF
TRBV20-1 | many | TRBD2 | CSALRTSGPNIQYF
TRBV28 | many | - | CASRPTAPWGETQYF
TRBV6-5 | many | TRBD1 | CASSWGQGNSVQHF
TRBV28 | many | TRBD1 | CASSRATGLRRNTEAFF
TRBV24-1 | many | - | CATSLVYEQYF
TRBV10-3 | - | - | CAISGKGLSYEQYF
TRBV3-1 | few | - | CASSQDNEGTGYTF
TRBV24-1 | many | - | CATSDPPTGRYGRRGDYGYTF
TRBV7-2 | many | TRBD2 | CASSLAGGYEQYF
TRBV27 | many | - | CASSLSSLNTEAFF
TRBV6-5 | - | TRBD1 | CASSYPGTGASGYTF
TRBV2 | many | TRBD1 | CASRGQGSYGYTF
TRBV13 | many | - | CASSTRAGETQYF
TRBV6-2/TRBV6-3 | many | - | CASSDGLHQPQHF
TRBV29-1 | many | - | CSVEESRNYGYTF
TRBV5-1 | many | - | CASSIDPSNSPLHF
TRBV6-2/TRBV6-3 | many | TRBD1 | CASRGTENPYEQYF
TRBV4-1 | - | - | CASSLGLSRDEQYF
TRBV19 | - | TRBD1 | CASSTDRGSSYEQYF
TRBV29-1 | many | - | CSGFRTGELFF
TRBV12-3/TRBV12-4 | many | - | CASSTQPSYEQYF
TRBV28 | many | TRBD1 | CASSFSPTGREQYF
TRBV30 | many | - | CAWEPWDTEAFF
TRBV7-2 | many | - | CASNGQLNTEAFF
TRBV14 | many | - | CASSPTLTGSYTF
TRBV18 | - | - | CASSRLTNTGELFF
TRBV5-1 | few | - | CASSWARAPRREQYF
TRBV18 | - | - | CASSPRGAGSTEAFF
TRBV9 | many | - | CASSPMGGAGTGELFF
TRBV3-1 | - | - | CASSLIPGDTGELFF
TRBV12-3/TRBV12-4 | many | - | CASSKSPGAFF
TRBV5-1 | - | - | CASSPGRVIYEQYF
TRBV10-3 | - | - | CAISESQGLYEQYF
TRBV19 | many | TRBD1 | CASSGTGSNYGYTF
TRBV19 | many | TRBD1 | CASSSRDRVTEAFF
TRBV12-3/TRBV12-4 | many | - | CASSSRTRHAEAFF
TRBV28 | many | - | CASSPRESNSPLHF